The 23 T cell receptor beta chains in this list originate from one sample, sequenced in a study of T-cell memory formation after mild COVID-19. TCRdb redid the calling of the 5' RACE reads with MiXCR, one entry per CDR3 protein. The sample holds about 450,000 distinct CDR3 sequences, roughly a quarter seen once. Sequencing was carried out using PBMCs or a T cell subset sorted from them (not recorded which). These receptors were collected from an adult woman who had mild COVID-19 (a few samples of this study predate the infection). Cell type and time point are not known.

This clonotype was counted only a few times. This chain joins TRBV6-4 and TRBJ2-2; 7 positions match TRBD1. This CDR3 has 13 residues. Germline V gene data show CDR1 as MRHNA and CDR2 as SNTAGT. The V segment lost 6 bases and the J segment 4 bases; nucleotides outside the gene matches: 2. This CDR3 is CASSRDSTGELFF. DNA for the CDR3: TGTGCCAGCAGCCGGGACAGCACCGGGGAGCTGTTTTTT.

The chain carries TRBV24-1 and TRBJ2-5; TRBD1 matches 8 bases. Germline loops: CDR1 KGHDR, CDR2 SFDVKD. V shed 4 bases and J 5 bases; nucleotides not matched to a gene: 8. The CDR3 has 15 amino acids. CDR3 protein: CATSDPSTGGETQYF. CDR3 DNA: TGTGCCACCAGTGACCCCTCCACAGGGGGGGAGACCCAGTACTTC.

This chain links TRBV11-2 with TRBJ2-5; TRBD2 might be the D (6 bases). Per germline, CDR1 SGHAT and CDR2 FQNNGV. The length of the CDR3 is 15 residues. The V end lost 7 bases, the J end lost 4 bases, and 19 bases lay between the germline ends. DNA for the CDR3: TGTGCCAGCACCTCGCGGGGCCGCGATTTAGAGACCCAGTACTTC. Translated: CASTSRGRDLETQYF.

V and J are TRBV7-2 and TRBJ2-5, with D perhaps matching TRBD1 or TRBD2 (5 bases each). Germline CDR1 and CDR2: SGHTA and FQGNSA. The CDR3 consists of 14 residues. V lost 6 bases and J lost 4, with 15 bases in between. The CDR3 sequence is CASRRGSGPETQYF. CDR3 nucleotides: TGTGCCAGCAGGAGGGGCTCAGGCCCAGAGACCCAGTACTTC.

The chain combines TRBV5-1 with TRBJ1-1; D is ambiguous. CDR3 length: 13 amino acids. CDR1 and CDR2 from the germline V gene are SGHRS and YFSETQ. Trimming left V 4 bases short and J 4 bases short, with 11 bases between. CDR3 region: CASSPSLVTEAFF. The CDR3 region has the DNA TGCGCCAGCAGCCCCTCACTAGTCACTGAAGCTTTCTTT. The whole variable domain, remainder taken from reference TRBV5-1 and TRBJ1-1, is KAGVTQTPRYLIKTRGQQVTLSCSPISGHRSVSWYQQTPGQGLQFLFEYFSETQRNKGNFPGRFSGRQFSNSRSEMNVSTLELGDSALYLCASSPSLVTEAFFGQGTRLTVV.

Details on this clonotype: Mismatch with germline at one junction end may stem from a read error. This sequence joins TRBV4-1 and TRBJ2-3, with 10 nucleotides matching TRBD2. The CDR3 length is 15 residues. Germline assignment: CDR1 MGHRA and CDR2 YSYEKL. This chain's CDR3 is CASSSPSGSKDTQYF. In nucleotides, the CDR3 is TGCGCCAGCAGCTCACCTAGCGGGAGCAAAGATACGCAGTATTTT.

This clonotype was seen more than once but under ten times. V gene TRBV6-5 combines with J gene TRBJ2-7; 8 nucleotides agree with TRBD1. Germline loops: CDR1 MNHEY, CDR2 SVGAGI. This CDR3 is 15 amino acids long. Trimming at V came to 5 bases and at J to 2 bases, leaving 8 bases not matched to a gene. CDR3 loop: CASSPDRGSTYEQYF. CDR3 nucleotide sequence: TGTGCCAGCAGTCCAGACAGGGGATCCACCTACGAGCAGTACTTC.

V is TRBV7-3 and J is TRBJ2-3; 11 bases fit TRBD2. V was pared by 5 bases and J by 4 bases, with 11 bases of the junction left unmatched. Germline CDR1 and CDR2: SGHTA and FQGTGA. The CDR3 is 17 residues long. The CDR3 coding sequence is TGTGCCAGCAGCCAATTTGCCGGGACTAGCGGTTCAGATACGCAGTATTTT. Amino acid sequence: CASSQFAGTSGSDTQYF.

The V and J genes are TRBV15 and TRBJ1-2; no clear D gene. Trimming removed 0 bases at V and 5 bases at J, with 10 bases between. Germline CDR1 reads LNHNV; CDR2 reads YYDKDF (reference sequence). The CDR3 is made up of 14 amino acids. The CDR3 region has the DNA TGTGCCACCAGCAGAGATTTAGGATATTATGGCTACACCTTC. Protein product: CATSRDLGYYGYTF. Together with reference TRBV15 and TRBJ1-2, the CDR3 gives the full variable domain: DAMVIQNPRYQVTQFGKPVTLSCSQTLNHNVMYWYQQKSSQAPKLLFHYYDKDFNNEADTPDNFQSRRPNTSFCFLDIRSPGLGDTAMYLCATSRDLGYYGYTFGSGTRLTVV.

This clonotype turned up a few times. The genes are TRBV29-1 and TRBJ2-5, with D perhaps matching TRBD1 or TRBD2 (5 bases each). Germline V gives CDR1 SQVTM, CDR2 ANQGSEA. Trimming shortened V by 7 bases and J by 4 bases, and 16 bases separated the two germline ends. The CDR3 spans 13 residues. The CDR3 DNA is TGCAGCGCCTGTACTGGGACGGCAGAGACCCAGTACTTC. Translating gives CSACTGTAETQYF.

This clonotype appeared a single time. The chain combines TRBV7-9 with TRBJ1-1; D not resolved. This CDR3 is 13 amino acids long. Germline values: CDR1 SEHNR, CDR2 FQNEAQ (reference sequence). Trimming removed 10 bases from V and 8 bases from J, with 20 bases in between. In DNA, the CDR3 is TGTGCCACCTCCAAACCCTCTGGGTTAGAAGCTTTCTTT. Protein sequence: CATSKPSGLEAFF.

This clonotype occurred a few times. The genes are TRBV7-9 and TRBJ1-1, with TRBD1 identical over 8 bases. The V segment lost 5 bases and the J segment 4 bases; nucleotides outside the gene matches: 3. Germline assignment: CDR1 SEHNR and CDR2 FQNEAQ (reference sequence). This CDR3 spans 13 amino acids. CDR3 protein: CASSPQGATEAFF. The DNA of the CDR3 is TGTGCCAGCAGCCCCCAGGGGGCCACTGAAGCTTTCTTT.

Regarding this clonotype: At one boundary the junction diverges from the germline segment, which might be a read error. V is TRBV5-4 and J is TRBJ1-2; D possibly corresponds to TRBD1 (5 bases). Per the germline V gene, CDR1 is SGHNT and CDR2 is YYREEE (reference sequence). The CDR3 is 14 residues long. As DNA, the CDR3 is TGTGCCAGCAGCTTGGCGGGGGGGAGCAACACCTTCTACTTC. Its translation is CASSLAGGSNTFYF.

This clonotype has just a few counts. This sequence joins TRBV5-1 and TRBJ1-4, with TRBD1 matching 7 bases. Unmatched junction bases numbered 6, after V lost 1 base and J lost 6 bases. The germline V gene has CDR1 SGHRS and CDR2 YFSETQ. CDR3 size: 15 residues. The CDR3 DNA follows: TGCGCCAGCAGCTTGTCGAGACAGGGTGATGAAAAACTGTTTTTT. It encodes CASSLSRQGDEKLFF.

The CDR3 sequence: CASSEAGTGSTEAFF. The CDR3 DNA reads as TGTGCCAGCAGTGAAGCGGGAACAGGGAGCACTGAAGCTTTCTTT. The chain employs TRBV6-1 and TRBJ1-1; possibly TRBD1 for D (6 bases). The germline V gene encodes CDR1 MNHNS and CDR2 SASEGT. The CDR3 extends over 15 amino acids. V was clipped by 0 bases and J by 4 bases, with 12 bases between them.

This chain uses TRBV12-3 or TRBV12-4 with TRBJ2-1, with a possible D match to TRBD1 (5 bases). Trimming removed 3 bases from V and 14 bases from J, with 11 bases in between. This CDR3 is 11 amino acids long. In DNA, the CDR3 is TGTGCCAGCAGTTTCAGCAGGGCAGAGTTCTTC. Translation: CASSFSRAEFF.

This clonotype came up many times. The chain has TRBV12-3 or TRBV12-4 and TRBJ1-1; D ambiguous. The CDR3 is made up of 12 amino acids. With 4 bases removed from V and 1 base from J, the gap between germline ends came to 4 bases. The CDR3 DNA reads TGTGCCAGCAGTTCAGGGAACACTGAAGCTTTCTTT. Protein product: CASSSGNTEAFF.

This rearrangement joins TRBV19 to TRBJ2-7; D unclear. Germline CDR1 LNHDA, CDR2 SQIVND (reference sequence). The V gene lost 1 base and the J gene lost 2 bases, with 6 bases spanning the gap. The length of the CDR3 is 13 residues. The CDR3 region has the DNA TGTGCCAGTAGTATAGGTAGGGCCTACGAGCAGTACTTC. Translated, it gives CASSIGRAYEQYF.

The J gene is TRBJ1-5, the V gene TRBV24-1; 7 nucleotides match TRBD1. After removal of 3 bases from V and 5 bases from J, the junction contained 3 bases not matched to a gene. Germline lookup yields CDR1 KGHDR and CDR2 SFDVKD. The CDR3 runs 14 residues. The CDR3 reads CATSDGDSYQPQHF. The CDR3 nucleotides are TGTGCCACCAGTGATGGGGACAGCTATCAGCCCCAGCATTTT.

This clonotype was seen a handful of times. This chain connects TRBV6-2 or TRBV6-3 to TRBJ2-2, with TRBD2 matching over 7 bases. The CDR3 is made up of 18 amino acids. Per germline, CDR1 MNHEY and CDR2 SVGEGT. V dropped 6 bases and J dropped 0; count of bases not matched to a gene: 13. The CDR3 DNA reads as TGTGCCAGCAGCCTTCGATCTCTAGCGGAAACGAACACCGGGGAGCTGTTTTTT. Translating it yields CASSLRSLAETNTGELFF.

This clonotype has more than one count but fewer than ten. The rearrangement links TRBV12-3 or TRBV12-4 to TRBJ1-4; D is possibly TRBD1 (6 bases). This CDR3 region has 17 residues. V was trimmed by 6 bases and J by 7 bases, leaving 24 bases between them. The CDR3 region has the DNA TGTGCCAGCAGCCCGGGGACGGGGGCGTTTCGTTCTGAAAAACTGTTTTTT. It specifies CASSPGTGAFRSEKLFF.

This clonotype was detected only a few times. The CDR3 here is CASSPVAGREAFF. The DNA for the CDR3 is TGCGCCAGCAGCCCGGTGGCTGGGAGGGAAGCTTTCTTT. This chain joins TRBV4-3 and TRBJ1-1; D not certain. This CDR3 has 13 residues. Germline CDR1 reads LGHNA; CDR2 reads YSLEER. Trimming took off 4 bases at V and 8 bases at J, with 14 bases between the two ends.

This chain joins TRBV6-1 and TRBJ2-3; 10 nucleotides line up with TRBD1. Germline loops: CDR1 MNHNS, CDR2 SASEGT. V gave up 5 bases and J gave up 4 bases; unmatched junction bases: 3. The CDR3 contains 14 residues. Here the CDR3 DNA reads TGTGCCAGCAGTAGGACAGGGGGGTCAGATACGCAGTATTTT. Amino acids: CASSRTGGSDTQYF.